The source of this TCR beta chain is a study of beta chain features in type 1 diabetes (dated by TCRdb to the late 2010s). Background on the whole study: No differences in mean age, gender distribution, total cell number or subset yield were found between patients and healthy donors. Whereas all 30 or so donors provided naive and central memory subsets, regulatory and stem cell-like memory subsets were isolated from just 8 patients and about 8 healthy donors. A total of about 110,000,000 sorted cells were examined across all samples, and a strong correlation was observed between cell number per subset and RNA yield. The study compared TCRB repertoires of sorted circulating CD4+ T cell subsets between recently diagnosed type 1 diabetes patients and matched healthy donors.

From each donor, a single peripheral blood sample of about 110 mL on average was drawn into heparinised tubes. A BD FACSAria II was used to sort naive, central memory, regulatory and stem cell-like memory CD4+ T cells with a panel that included CD45RO, CCR7, CD25, CD127, CD95 and CD27. All sorted populations exceeded 95% purity. PBMCs were separated immediately by Lymphoprep density gradient centrifugation and were stained directly, without being cultured. So that batch effects would be minimized, each experiment stained and sorted samples in pairs, pairing one healthy donor with one patient. This clone was seen more than once but under ten times. Its specific antigen is unknown. No qualities accompany the bases; no much larger clone lies one base away. What the study reported, not specific to this receptor: Because the HLA sub-analyses included only small numbers of individuals, any influence of HLA type on TCRB rearrangement was left unresolved. Naive, central memory and regulatory TCRB repertoires appeared more similar among patients than among healthy donors. Patients with type 1 diabetes made fewer insertions and deleted more nucleotides at VDJ recombination sites, implying thymic rearrangement abnormalities. In all four CD4+ subsets, TCRB CDR3 length was moderately but significantly shorter in type 1 diabetes patients. Because cDNA rather than genomic DNA was sequenced, highly expressing activated cells could have been over-represented, although no difference in activation and CD3 levels was found between groups. PCR might favor shorter templates, but patient and control samples were amplified and corrected together, so any skew would affect both groups equally.

From the cysteine through the phenylalanine, the CDR3 covers 15 amino acids. Only the CDR3 part of the read is kept: 45 bases, read in frame from the first base. Trimming takes 2 bases from V and 1 base from J, and the germline ends sit 11 bases apart. CDR1 and CDR2 (MNHNS, SASEGT) derive from the germline V gene. The entire isolated RNA was reverse transcribed using the High Capacity cDNA Reverse Transcription Kit, and thus expressed TCRB transcripts were sequenced. Deep immunoSEQ sequencing was applied to naive, central memory and regulatory T cell samples, giving an average of around 3.4 million total reads per sample. Sorted cells were lysed in RLT buffer, and RNA was extracted using DNase-treated RNeasy Micro or Mini kits according to cell number. To prevent cross-contamination, each cell subset was processed individually, whereas patient and healthy donor samples were processed jointly. The immunoSEQ multiplex PCR was used to amplify TCRB sequences from cDNA, generating 87-bp fragments that spanned the CDR3 region. Amplicons were sequenced on the Illumina HiSeq platform. Per the authors' processing: Synthetic template baselines were used to correct PCR bias computationally, reads within Hamming distance 2 were collapsed, and singletons that could not be merged were discarded. Reads were aligned against IMGT to assign V, D and J genes, CDR3 length and insertions or deletions at six rearrangement sites. Within each subset, clonotype counts were normalized to the number of sorted cells before true diversity and Gini coefficients were calculated with the tcR R package. Repertoire sharing was quantified using the overlap coefficient calculated on TCRB nucleotide sequences. Out-of-frame TCRB sequences from naive cells were analyzed as a proxy for the pre-selection repertoire. TCRdb provides this immuneACCESS table in a form limited to in-frame rearrangements. Some clones are lacking; in checked studies, under half of them reflect an unresolved V gene, and why the rest are absent is not known. V and J calls and clone size are given by that table; D and trimming were obtained from the DNA. This sample gives about 250,000 clones in total; roughly 14% of them show up just once. The ten largest clonotypes hold roughly 0.024% of the sample.

The TCR sequence derives from a woman between 40 and 55 years old in good health. The sequencing sample was made of naive CD4+ T cells from blood. Interpreted using the paper, the cell subset or site label stands for: true naive CD4+ T cells. Recombination connected TRBV6-1 to TRBJ1-2, and possibly TRBD1, on 5 matching bases. The CDR3 protein sequence reads: CASSELGRGNYGYTF. The DNA sequence is TGTGCCAGCAGTGAATTGGGTAGGGGTAACTATGGCTACACCTTC.